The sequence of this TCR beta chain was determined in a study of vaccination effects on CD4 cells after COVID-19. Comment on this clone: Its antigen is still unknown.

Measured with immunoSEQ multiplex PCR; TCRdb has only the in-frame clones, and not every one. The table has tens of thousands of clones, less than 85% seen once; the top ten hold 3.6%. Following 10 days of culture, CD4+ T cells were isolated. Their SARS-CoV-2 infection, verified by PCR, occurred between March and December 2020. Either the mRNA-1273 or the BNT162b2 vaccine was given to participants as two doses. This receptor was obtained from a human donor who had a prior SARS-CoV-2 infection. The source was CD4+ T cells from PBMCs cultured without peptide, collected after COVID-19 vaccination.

The CDR3 loop is CASQDRTNEQFF. The CDR3 DNA reads TGTGCCAGCCAGGACCGGACGAATGAGCAGTTCTTC. The chain combines TRBV7-9 with TRBJ2-1, with D uncertain. The CDR3 runs to 12 residues. Per germline, CDR1 SEHNR and CDR2 FQNEAQ (reference sequence). V was pared by 8 bases and J by 7 bases, with 12 bases between.